Below are 24 T cell receptor beta chains sequenced from a single sample in a study of T cell responses to AZD1222 COVID-19 vaccine. Profiling relied on immunoSEQ multiplex PCR, and the TCRdb table lists in-frame clones only, not all of them. This table holds 140,000 to 150,000 clones, around 94% found once. The sequenced sample was peripheral blood, obtained after recovery from COVID-19. These receptors originate from an adult who had recovered from COVID-19.

This clone was observed a handful of times. This sequence joins TRBV5-1 and TRBJ2-7; tentatively, D is TRBD2 (6 bases). The CDR3 is 15 residues long. Germline CDR1 SGHRS, CDR2 YFSETQ. Trimming left V 0 bases short and J 2 bases short, with 12 bases between. The CDR3 coding sequence is TGCGCCAGCAGCTTGGTTGGGGAGGCCCCCTACGAGCAGTACTTC. This sequence encodes CASSLVGEAPYEQYF. Full variable domain (outside the CDR3, taken from reference TRBV5-1 and TRBJ2-7): KAGVTQTPRYLIKTRGQQVTLSCSPISGHRSVSWYQQTPGQGLQFLFEYFSETQRNKGNFPGRFSGRQFSNSRSEMNVSTLELGDSALYLCASSLVGEAPYEQYFGPGTRLTVT.

The chain joins TRBV6-5 to TRBJ2-7; 10 bases fit TRBD2. V lost 6 bases and J lost 3; bases outside the gene matches: 2. CDR1 is MNHEY and CDR2 is SVGAGI in the germline V gene. The CDR3 spans 13 residues. CDR3 residues: CASRLAGGYEQYF. CDR3 DNA sequence: TGTGCCAGCAGGTTAGCGGGAGGCTACGAGCAGTACTTC.

The rearrangement links TRBV15 to TRBJ2-1; no clear D. V was trimmed by 1 base and J by 10 bases, leaving 8 bases between them. Germline V gene data show CDR1 as LNHNV and CDR2 as YYDKDF (reference sequence). This CDR3 comprises 12 residues. CDR3 nucleotide sequence: TGTGCCACCAGCAGAGCCACAAAGGAGCAGTTCTTC. This translates into CATSRATKEQFF.

CDR3 residues: CASSLNLDSLEAFF. In DNA, the CDR3 is TGTGCCAGCAGTTTAAATTTGGACAGTCTCGAAGCTTTCTTT. V gene TRBV28 combines with J gene TRBJ1-1, with D maybe TRBD1 (6 bases). Between the trimmed V and J ends, which lost 2 bases and 8 bases, there was a span of 15 bases. Germline V gene sequence: CDR1 MDHEN, CDR2 SYDVKM. This CDR3 region has 14 residues.

In nucleotides, the CDR3 is TGTGCCAGCAGTGACGACAGGGATCCTTACGAGCAGTACTTC. This codes for CASSDDRDPYEQYF. The chain is built from TRBV25-1 and TRBJ2-7; 7 bases are a match to TRBD1. This CDR3 is built from 14 residues. Germline loops: CDR1 MGHDK, CDR2 SYGVNS. The J segment lost 4 bases and the V segment lost 3 bases, leaving 6 bases of the junction unmatched.

This chain joins TRBV7-8 and TRBJ1-3, with 11 bases that match TRBD1. This CDR3 is 16 amino acids long. Losses at the gene ends were 4 bases for V and 2 bases for J; bases not matched to a gene: 4. The germline V gene encodes CDR1 SGHVS and CDR2 FQNEAQ. The CDR3 nucleotides read TGTGCCAGCAGCTGGGGGACAGGGGGAACTGGAAACACCATATATTTT. Protein sequence: CASSWGTGGTGNTIYF.

The chain is built from TRBV2 and TRBJ2-3; tentatively, D is TRBD2 (5 bases). V was pared by 6 bases and J by 0 bases, with 10 bases between. This CDR3 has 14 residues. Looked up from germline, CDR1 is SNHLY and CDR2 is FYNNEI. The CDR3 sequence: CASSGVWSTDTQYF. CDR3 bases: TGTGCCAGCAGCGGGGTATGGAGCACAGATACGCAGTATTTT.

The chain links TRBV5-4 to TRBJ1-1; D might be TRBD1 (6 bases). CDR3 length: 14 residues. V dropped 5 bases and J dropped 3 bases, with 14 bases sitting between them. Germline CDR1 is SGHNT and CDR2 is YYREEE (reference sequence). The CDR3 here is CASRLWGADTEAFF. CDR3 bases: TGTGCCAGCAGACTATGGGGGGCGGACACTGAAGCTTTCTTT.

This sequence joins TRBV10-2 and TRBJ2-7; TRBD2 matches at 10 bases. With 6 bases clipped from V and 2 bases from J, the junction kept 4 bases outside the gene matches. CDR3 length: 14 residues. From germline, CDR1 is WSHSY and CDR2 SAAADI. CDR3 coding DNA: TGCGCCAGCAGCCCCGGGACTAGCGCCTACGAGCAGTACTTC. It encodes CASSPGTSAYEQYF.

The chain is built from TRBV10-3 and TRBJ2-7; D not certain. CDR1 and CDR2 from the germline V gene are ENHRY and SYGVKD. V shed 10 bases and J shed 0 bases, with 13 bases lying between them. This CDR3 has 13 residues. The CDR3 loop reads CATRSGDSYEQYF. The CDR3 DNA reads TGTGCCACCCGAAGTGGGGACTCCTACGAGCAGTACTTC.

A remark on this clone: Other DNA sequences of this sample code for an identical CDR3. The chain employs TRBV24-1 and TRBJ2-1; no firm D call. Trimming took 5 bases from V and 7 from J, leaving 5 bases between them. CDR3 length: 11 residues. In germline, CDR1 is KGHDR, CDR2 SFDVKD. The CDR3 loop reads CATSALNEQFF. CDR3 DNA: TGTGCCACCAGTGCTCTAAATGAGCAGTTCTTC.

The V and J genes are TRBV2 and TRBJ2-2; tentatively, D is TRBD2 (5 bases). Germline CDR1 SNHLY, CDR2 FYNNEI. CDR3 size: 16 residues. Trimming pared 6 bases from V and 1 base from J, leaving 15 bases between. The CDR3 region is CASRGRAEMNTGELFF. CDR3 DNA sequence: TGTGCCAGCAGGGGAAGAGCGGAAATGAACACCGGGGAGCTGTTTTTT.

The chain recombines TRBV6-6 with TRBJ1-1; perhaps TRBD1 as D (5 bases). Trimming pared 7 bases from V and 1 base from J, leaving 19 bases between. This CDR3 contains 16 residues. The germline V gene has CDR1 MNHNY and CDR2 SVGAGI (reference sequence). The CDR3 protein is CASKEGIFNRNTEAFF. The CDR3 region has the DNA TGTGCCAGCAAAGAGGGGATCTTTAATCGGAACACTGAAGCTTTCTTT.

The rearrangement links TRBV5-6 to TRBJ2-2, with D possibly TRBD2 on 6 matching bases. The CDR3 runs to 16 residues. Germline CDR1 is SGHDT and CDR2 is YYEEEE. The V and J ends lost 1 base and 6 bases respectively, with 16 bases between them. The CDR3 DNA reads as TGTGCCAGCAGCTTGTTTACGGGAGCGCGCGCCGGGGAGCTGTTTTTT. This gives the protein CASSLFTGARAGELFF.

This clone was observed a single time. The CDR3 sequence is CASSPRDSFSTNYGYTF. The CDR3 region has the DNA TGTGCCAGCAGCCCGAGGGACTCGTTTTCGACTAACTATGGCTACACCTTC. This chain links TRBV9 with TRBJ1-2, with a possible D match to TRBD1 (5 bases). The CDR3 extends over 17 amino acids. Trimming pared 4 bases from V and 0 bases from J, leaving 19 bases between. Germline CDR1 SGDLS, CDR2 YYNGEE. Full variable domain (remainder filled in from reference TRBV9 and TRBJ1-2): DSGVTQTPKHLITATGQRVTLRCSPRSGDLSVYWYQQSLDQGLQFLIQYYNGEERAKGNILERFSAQQFPDLHSELNLSSLELGDSALYFCASSPRDSFSTNYGYTFGSGTRLTVV.

The V and J genes are TRBV7-8 and TRBJ2-3; 9 bases align to TRBD2. This CDR3 has 15 amino acids. CDR1 SGHVS and CDR2 FQNEAQ come from the germline V gene. J lost 4 bases, V lost 4 bases, and 6 bases had no gene match. The CDR3 sequence is CASSSASGIADTQYF. DNA of the CDR3: TGTGCCAGCAGCTCCGCTAGCGGGATCGCAGATACGCAGTATTTT.

The rearrangement links TRBV5-1 to TRBJ2-2; TRBD1 matches at 10 bases. Germline trimming cut 4 bases from V and 3 bases from J; bases unmatched to any gene: 3. The germline V gene encodes CDR1 SGHRS and CDR2 YFSETQ. The CDR3 runs to 15 residues. CDR3 amino acids: CASSPGQGYTGELFF. CDR3 DNA sequence: TGCGCCAGCAGCCCGGGACAGGGGTACACCGGGGAGCTGTTTTTT.

The chain links TRBV7-9 to TRBJ2-5; no firm D call. Germline V lookup: CDR1 SEHNR, CDR2 FQNEAQ (reference sequence). V lost 4 bases and J 2 bases, leaving 14 bases between the germline ends. The CDR3 runs to 15 residues. CDR3 amino acids: CASSSPGRIQETQYF. In nucleotides, the CDR3 is TGTGCCAGCAGCTCCCCAGGACGGATTCAAGAGACCCAGTACTTC.

The rearrangement uses TRBV4-1 and TRBJ1-5; D uncertain. Germline assignment: CDR1 MGHRA and CDR2 YSYEKL. The CDR3 sequence is 15 residues long. V dropped 1 base and J dropped 0 bases, with 7 bases sitting between them. The CDR3 region has the DNA TGCGCCAGCAGCCAAGTACGCGATAGCAATCAGCCCCAGCATTTT. Protein: CASSQVRDSNQPQHF.

The rearrangement uses TRBV5-6 and TRBJ2-1; 10 bases line up with TRBD1. V gave up 0 bases and J gave up 5 bases; unmatched junction bases: 5. The CDR3 is made up of 16 amino acids. Germline V gene sequence: CDR1 SGHDT, CDR2 YYEEEE. CDR3 region: CASSLATGTGDNEQFF. The CDR3 region has the DNA TGTGCCAGCAGCTTGGCTACCGGGACAGGGGACAATGAGCAGTTCTTC.

The chain recombines TRBV6-5 with TRBJ1-5; no firm D call. The CDR3 totals 15 residues. Trimming took off 7 bases at V and 1 base at J, with 14 bases between the two ends. Germline CDR1 is MNHEY and CDR2 is SVGAGI. DNA for the CDR3: TGTGCCAGCAATAAGGACGGTTTGAGCAATCAGCCCCAGCATTTT. Its protein product is CASNKDGLSNQPQHF.

The chain joins TRBV30 to TRBJ1-2; tentative D call: TRBD1 (5 bases). Germline V CDR1 and CDR2: GTSNPN, SVGIG (reference sequence). The CDR3 is 12 amino acids. Trimming left V 2 bases short and J 8 bases short, with 12 bases between. The CDR3 here is CAWSWGRGGYTF. The CDR3 DNA reads TGTGCCTGGAGTTGGGGCCGTGGGGGCTACACCTTC.

The chain joins TRBV6-5 to TRBJ2-7, with D perhaps given as TRBD1 or TRBD2 (5 bases each). Germline CDR1 and CDR2: MNHEY and SVGAGI. The CDR3 is 15 residues long. V lost 6 bases and J lost 0, with 15 bases in between. The CDR3 loop is CASSDPGGTSYEQYF. The DNA of the CDR3 is TGTGCCAGCAGCGACCCTGGGGGAACCTCCTACGAGCAGTACTTC.

V is TRBV25-1 and J is TRBJ1-1; tentative D call: TRBD1 (6 bases). V was trimmed by 4 bases and J by 4 bases, leaving 16 bases between them. Germline CDR1 reads MGHDK; CDR2 reads SYGVNS. The CDR3 covers 15 residues. Here the CDR3 DNA reads TGTGCCAGCAGTGGGAACAATAGACAGGCCACTGAAGCTTTCTTT. Its protein product is CASSGNNRQATEAFF.